A single sample is the source of the 20 T cell receptor beta chains below, sequenced in a study of cytomegalovirus exposure and HLA in healthy donors. The PCR employed 60 Vbeta primers together with 13 Jbeta primers. Generated by immunoSEQ multiplex PCR, the TCRdb table keeps only in-frame clones and is missing some. The data hold 25,000 to 35,000 clones, with just under 90% observed a single time. Sequences were obtained from PBMCs. All receptors come from a boy between 10 and 17 years old in good health and CMV-seronegative.

The chain has TRBV27 and TRBJ1-5; 9 nucleotides line up with TRBD1. The trim removed 2 bases at V and 0 bases at J, leaving 8 bases unmatched. Germline-derived CDR1 and CDR2 are MNHEY and SMNVEV (reference sequence). The CDR3 is 18 residues long. CDR3 coding DNA: TGTGCCAGCAGTTTACGGGGACAGGGTGGACATAGCAATCAGCCCCAGCATTTT. Amino acids: CASSLRGQGGHSNQPQHF.

V is TRBV4-1 and J is TRBJ2-7; 8 bases fit TRBD1. With V trimmed by 0 bases and J by 6 bases, 10 bases remained unmatched. Germline V gene data show CDR1 as MGHRA and CDR2 as YSYEKL. The CDR3 has 16 amino acids. The DNA for the CDR3 is TGCGCCAGCAGCCAAGAAGAGGCCAGGGGGCTGGTCGAGCAGTACTTC. This sequence encodes CASSQEEARGLVEQYF.

This clone was observed a handful of times. V gene TRBV5-4 combines with J gene TRBJ2-3; the D gene is possibly TRBD2 (6 bases). The V end was cut by 0 bases, the J end by 0 bases, with 11 bases between. The CDR3 covers 16 residues. The germline V gene encodes CDR1 SGHNT and CDR2 YYREEE (reference sequence). The CDR3 nucleotides read TGTGCCAGCAGCTTGGGGGCGGGGTTAAGCACAGATACGCAGTATTTT. Residues: CASSLGAGLSTDTQYF.

This chain connects TRBV4-2 to TRBJ2-7, with 10 bases lining up with TRBD2. The V and J ends lost 4 bases and 4 bases, in that order; junction bases with no gene match: 7. The germline gives CDR1 LGHNA, CDR2 YNFKEQ. The CDR3 has 15 amino acids. The CDR3 loop is CASSRERGGLYEQYF. The CDR3 DNA follows: TGTGCCAGCAGCCGAGAGCGGGGGGGCCTATACGAGCAGTACTTC.

The chain joins TRBV28 to TRBJ2-7, with 8 nucleotides matching TRBD1. The trim removed 3 bases at V and 6 bases at J, leaving 13 bases unmatched. In germline, CDR1 is MDHEN, CDR2 SYDVKM. This CDR3 comprises 16 residues. CDR3 sequence: CASSLVPGTGPVEQYF. The DNA of the CDR3 is TGTGCCAGCAGTTTGGTCCCCGGGACAGGACCTGTCGAGCAGTACTTC.

The CDR3 DNA follows: TGTGCCAGTAGTATCGGAGGGAGCTCCTACGAGCAGTACTTC. Amino acid sequence: CASSIGGSSYEQYF. The chain recombines TRBV19 with TRBJ2-7, with D perhaps matching TRBD2 (6 bases). This CDR3 spans 14 amino acids. V was cut by 3 bases and J by 0 bases, with 9 bases left in between. Germline V lookup: CDR1 LNHDA, CDR2 SQIVND (reference sequence). Full variable domain (missing parts from reference TRBV19 and TRBJ2-7): DGGITQSPKYLFRKEGQNVTLSCEQNLNHDAMYWYRQDPGQGLRLIYYSQIVNDFQKGDIAEGYSVSREKKESFPLTVTSAQKNPTAFYLCASSIGGSSYEQYFGPGTRLTVT.

The J gene is TRBJ2-7, the V gene TRBV6-1; TRBD2 aligns across 9 bases. J lost 3 bases, V lost 7 bases, and 4 bases had no gene match. Per germline, CDR1 MNHNS and CDR2 SASEGT. This CDR3 is 13 amino acids long. As DNA, the CDR3 is TGTGCCAGCAATAGCGGGAGTGTCTACGAGCAGTACTTC. Amino acids: CASNSGSVYEQYF.

This clone was found once. The CDR3 loop is CASSPDSSGANVLTF. The DNA for the CDR3 is TGTGCCAGCTCTCCGGACAGCTCTGGGGCCAACGTCCTGACTTTC. The chain is built from TRBV18 and TRBJ2-6; possibly TRBD1 for D (6 bases). This CDR3 has 15 residues. Germline loops: CDR1 KGHSH, CDR2 LQKENI. Trimming left V 6 bases short and J 0 bases short, with 9 bases between.

In its sample, this clone is medium-sized. The chain carries TRBV6-5 and TRBJ1-5; D is possibly TRBD1 (6 bases). Germline CDR1 reads MNHEY; CDR2 reads SVGAGI. The V gene lost 10 bases and the J gene lost 5 bases, with 21 bases spanning the gap. CDR3 size: 15 residues. CDR3 sequence reads: CATQMRTDGYQPQHF. CDR3 in DNA: TGTGCCACCCAAATGAGGACAGATGGGTATCAGCCCCAGCATTTT.

This chain joins TRBV2 and TRBJ1-5, with 10 bases that match TRBD1. Unmatched junction bases numbered 9, after V lost 3 bases and J lost 7 bases. CDR1 is SNHLY and CDR2 is FYNNEI in the germline V gene. CDR3 length: 16 amino acids. The chain's CDR3 is CASSDLWTGGNQPQHF. The CDR3 nucleotides are TGTGCCAGCAGTGACCTCTGGACAGGGGGTAACCAGCCCCAGCATTTT.

This clone turned up a few times. V is TRBV6-5 and J is TRBJ1-4; D uncertain. Trimming took off 2 bases at V and 5 bases at J, with 6 bases between the two ends. The CDR3 has 13 amino acids. Looked up from germline, CDR1 is MNHEY and CDR2 is SVGAGI. CDR3 region: CASSYRENEKLFF. The CDR3 DNA reads as TGTGCCAGCAGTTACCGCGAAAATGAAAAACTGTTTTTT.

J is TRBJ2-3 and V is TRBV5-6, with 8 bases identical to TRBD1. The ends lost 3 bases at V and 5 bases at J; junction bases unmatched: 11. CDR1 and CDR2 (germline): SGHDT, YYEEEE. This CDR3 has 16 residues. The CDR3 is CASSWGVGTGGDTQYF. In DNA form, the CDR3 reads TGTGCCAGCAGCTGGGGGGTGGGGACAGGTGGAGATACGCAGTATTTT.

This clone was seen just once. The J gene is TRBJ1-3, the V gene TRBV5-1; D remains ambiguous. Looked up from germline, CDR1 is SGHRS and CDR2 is YFSETQ. The CDR3 covers 15 residues. The ends were cut back, 1 base at V and 0 bases at J, with 8 bases in the middle. The DNA of the CDR3 is TGCGCCAGCAGCTTGACAGCCAGCTCTGGAAACACCATATATTTT. This translates into CASSLTASSGNTIYF.

The chain uses TRBV4-1 and TRBJ2-7; D might be TRBD1 (5 bases). Germline values: CDR1 MGHRA, CDR2 YSYEKL. The CDR3 has 15 residues. V lost 1 base to trimming and J lost 2 bases, with 12 bases between them. The CDR3 protein is CASSQVRAATYEQYF. In DNA form, the CDR3 reads TGCGCCAGCAGCCAAGTCAGGGCCGCAACCTACGAGCAGTACTTC.

The CDR3 DNA follows: TGTGCCACCAGCAGACCGGACAGGGGCGCCACCGGGGAGCTGTTTTTT. This sequence encodes CATSRPDRGATGELFF. The chain uses TRBV15 and TRBJ2-2; 9 bases are shared with TRBD1. With 2 bases clipped from V and 4 bases from J, the junction kept 5 bases outside the gene matches. Germline CDR1 is LNHNV and CDR2 is YYDKDF (reference sequence). The CDR3 spans 16 residues.

V gene TRBV10-1 combines with J gene TRBJ2-2; TRBD2 agrees at 12 bases. The V gene end was trimmed by 3 bases and the J gene end by 8 bases; junction bases not matched to a gene: 4. Germline values: CDR1 WNHNN, CDR2 SYGVQD (reference sequence). The CDR3 is made up of 15 amino acids. The CDR3 loop reads CASSDLAGGEGELFF. DNA of the CDR3: TGCGCCAGCAGTGACCTAGCGGGGGGGGAAGGGGAGCTGTTTTTT.

This sequence joins TRBV25-1 and TRBJ1-5, with D possibly being TRBD1 (5 bases). Germline CDR1 and CDR2: MGHDK and SYGVNS. The ends were cut back, 4 bases at V and 0 bases at J, with 16 bases in the middle. The CDR3 runs 17 residues. The CDR3 DNA is TGTGCCAGCAGTGGGAGTAGGGGCCGGTATAGCAATCAGCCCCAGCATTTT. It yields the protein CASSGSRGRYSNQPQHF. The variable domain in full, completed from reference TRBV25-1 and TRBJ1-5, reads EADIYQTPRYLVIGTGKKITLECSQTMGHDKMYWYQQDPGMELHLIHYSYGVNSTEKGDLSSESTVSRIRTEHFPLTLESARPSHTSQYLCASSGSRGRYSNQPQHFGDGTRLSIL.

This chain connects TRBV5-4 to TRBJ2-5; 7 bases line up with TRBD2. Looked up from germline, CDR1 is SGHNT and CDR2 is YYREEE (reference sequence). The CDR3 loop spans 15 amino acids. The V gene end was trimmed by 1 base and the J gene end by 3 bases; junction bases not matched to a gene: 6. The CDR3: CASSLRAGVEETQYF. CDR3 DNA: TGTGCCAGCAGCTTGAGGGCGGGGGTAGAAGAGACCCAGTACTTC.

The chain couples TRBV6-5 to TRBJ1-4; no definite D call. Germline lookup yields CDR1 MNHEY and CDR2 SVGAGI. The CDR3 spans 14 residues. V lost 0 bases and J 5 bases, leaving 7 bases between the germline ends. DNA of the CDR3: TGTGCCAGCAGTTACTCGGGCAGAAATGAAAAACTGTTTTTT. Its translation is CASSYSGRNEKLFF.

The chain employs TRBV7-9 and TRBJ2-7; D remains ambiguous. Trimming stripped 4 bases from V and 0 bases from J, with 7 bases between. There are 13 residues in the CDR3. Germline CDR1 is SEHNR and CDR2 is FQNEAQ (reference sequence). CDR3 sequence (DNA): TGTGCCAGCAGCTCGAGACACTCCTACGAGCAGTACTTC. Protein sequence: CASSSRHSYEQYF.